This T cell receptor beta chain was obtained from a study of cytomegalovirus exposure and HLA in healthy donors. Study-level findings and limits: Cytomegalovirus association was assigned to more than 150 TCR beta chains. In vitro testing confirmed three CMV-associated chains as specific for CMV antigens. Rare sequences made up most TCRs, while some public TCRs were found in many donors.

About this clone: Its antigen remains unknown.

This CDR3 is 17 amino acids long. The germline CDR1 and CDR2 sequences are SGHRS and YFSETQ. V trimming: 2 bases; J trimming: 3 bases; junction bases outside the gene matches: 3. The method was immunoSEQ multiplex PCR; TCRdb's version includes in-frame clones alone and lacks a portion of them. The table lists roughly 120,000 clones, about 90% of them singletons. This TCR was sampled from a woman under 30 in good health and CMV-seronegative. Sequenced input: PBMCs. The chain recombines TRBV5-1 with TRBJ2-1; 15 nucleotides match TRBD2. In DNA form, the CDR3 reads TGCGCCAGCAGCTTAGGGACTAGCGGGAGGATCTACAATGAGCAGTTCTTC. This encodes CASSLGTSGRIYNEQFF.